Listed below are T cell receptor beta chains from one sample, sequenced in a study of T cells in Graves' hyperthyroidism and ophthalmopathy. TCRdb passed the multiplex PCR reads through MiXCR, listing each CDR3 protein once. The data show around 520,000 distinct CDR3 sequences, with 14% seen just once and 15% to 20% held by the top ten. The material sequenced was blood. The receptors shown here come from a woman under 30 with Graves' hyperthyroidism. Both conserved end residues are part of each CDR3. D genes are given only for firm matches. The listing skips clone size in some rows; elsewhere it reads once, few, many or a size class.

>TRBV20-1|many|TRBJ2-5|-
TGCAGTGCTAGAGTGGGGGGAACACAAGAGACCCAGTACTTC
CSARVGGTQETQYF
>TRBV5-1|-|TRBJ2-1|TRBD2
TGCGCCAGCAGCTGGAGGGCTAGCGGGAGGTCAAACAATGGGCAGTTCTTC
CASSWRASGRSNNGQFF
>TRBV6-1|-|TRBJ2-5|TRBD2
TGTGCCAGCAGTGCCCAGGGACTAGCGGCGTTCCAAGAGACCCAGTACTTC
CASSAQGLAAFQETQYF
>TRBV6-4|-|TRBJ2-7|-
TGTGCCAGCAGTGATCCAGCACCGGGACGGCCGTCGTATCACGAGCAGTACTTC
CASSDPAPGRPSYHEQYF
>TRBV28|-|TRBJ1-1|-
TGTGCCAGCAGTTTTAGTGGAGACAGAGTGAACACTGAAGCTTTCTTT
CASSFSGDRVNTEAFF
>TRBV30|many|TRBJ1-1|-
TGTGCCTGGAGTTGGACAGAAAACACTGAAGCTTTCTTT
CAWSWTENTEAFF
>TRBV19|few|TRBJ2-2|TRBD1
TGTGCCAGTACCGCCGGGACAGCGAACACCGGGGAGCTGTTTTTT
CASTAGTANTGELFF
>TRBV9|-|TRBJ2-7|-
TGTGCCAGCAGCCCTGGAGGCGGGGGCCCCTACGAGCAGTACTTC
CASSPGGGGPYEQYF
>TRBV29-1|-|TRBJ2-1|TRBD2
TGCAGCAAACTAGCGGGAGGGATTAATGAGCAGTTCTTC
CSKLAGGINEQFF
>TRBV19|-|TRBJ2-4|-
TGTGCCAGTAGTATCGAAGACATTCAGTACTTC
CASSIEDIQYF
>TRBV27|many|TRBJ1-1|-
TGTGCCAGCAGTTTCCTTAGGGAGAAGGGGAACACTGAAGCTTTCTTT
CASSFLREKGNTEAFF
>TRBV7-9|-|TRBJ2-1|TRBD2
TGTGCCAGCAGCCGTATACTAGCGGGGCCTGAGCAGTTCTTC
CASSRILAGPEQFF
>TRBV2|-|TRBJ2-1|-
TGTGCCAGCACTCTGGCCGGCAATGAGCAGTTCTTC
CASTLAGNEQFF
>TRBV7-2|many|TRBJ2-3|TRBD2
TGTGCCAGCAGCTTAAGGGGACTAGCGGGAGGGGGGGCAGATACGCAGTATTTT
CASSLRGLAGGGADTQYF
>TRBV18|few|TRBJ2-1|TRBD2
TGTGCCAGCTTCTCTAGCGGGAGAAGTAATGAGCAGTTCTTC
CASFSSGRSNEQFF
>TRBV12-3/TRBV12-4|many|TRBJ2-3|-
TGTGCCAGCAGCATGAGACCAGATACGCAGTATTTT
CASSMRPDTQYF
>TRBV20-1|many|TRBJ2-5|-
TGCTCGTGGCGGAAGGGGGTCCAAGAGACCCAGTACTTC
CSWRKGVQETQYF
>TRBV2|many|TRBJ1-2|-
TGTGCCAGCAGTGAAGGACTAAACTATGGCTACACCTTC
CASSEGLNYGYTF
>TRBV7-3|many|TRBJ2-1|-
TGTGCCAGCAGCTTATTTGGGGGATCTCACAATGAGCAGTTCTTC
CASSLFGGSHNEQFF
>TRBV6-1|many|TRBJ1-5|TRBD1
TGTGCCAGCAGGACATTAGACAGGGGGAATCAGCCCCAGCATTTT
CASRTLDRGNQPQHF
>TRBV27|-|TRBJ2-7|TRBD1
TGTGTCAGCATCGGACAGGATCGCTACGAGCAGTACTTC
CVSIGQDRYEQYF
>TRBV19|-|TRBJ2-4|-
TGTGCCAGTAGTCCAGCCAATTGGGGGCATGAAGCCAAAAACATTCAGTACTTC
CASSPANWGHEAKNIQYF
>TRBV20-1|many|TRBJ1-5|-
TGCAGTGCTAGAGATACAGTGGCCAATCAGCCCCAGCATTTT
CSARDTVANQPQHF
>TRBV5-1|few|TRBJ1-1|-
TGCGCCAGCAGCCAGCAAGTGACAGAGAACACTGAAGCTTTCTTT
CASSQQVTENTEAFF
>TRBV6-1|-|TRBJ2-7|-
TGTGCCAGCACCAGGGTTGAAACCTACGAGCAGTACTTC
CASTRVETYEQYF
>TRBV27|many|TRBJ2-2|-
TGTGCCAGCTACTCCCTGGGAGGCCCTCCCGGGGAGCTGTTTTTT
CASYSLGGPPGELFF
>TRBV7-9|-|TRBJ2-2|-
TGTGCCAGCAGCTTAGACACTACCACCGGGGAGCTGTTTTTT
CASSLDTTTGELFF
>TRBV6-1|many|TRBJ1-1|TRBD1
TGTGCCAGCAGTCCACGCCACCGGGACAGGGACGTTTTCTTT
CASSPRHRDRDVFF
>TRBV29-1|many|TRBJ2-7|TRBD1
TGCAGCGTTGAGTTCTTTAACAGGGGGCTGTACGAGCAGTACTTC
CSVEFFNRGLYEQYF
>TRBV29-1|few|TRBJ1-1|-
TGCAGCGCCCCCGACGGGGGGACTGAAGCTTTCTTT
CSAPDGGTEAFF
>TRBV27|many|TRBJ1-6|TRBD1
TGTGCCAGCAGTCGGACAGGACAAAATTCACCCCTCCACTTT
CASSRTGQNSPLHF
>TRBV12-3/TRBV12-4|many|TRBJ2-1|-
TGTGCCAGCAGTTCCCTACTAGAAAATGAGCAGTTCTTC
CASSSLLENEQFF
>TRBV12-3/TRBV12-4|many|TRBJ2-1|TRBD2
TGTGCCAGCAGTTTAGATACTAGCGTCCCGAGCTCCTACAATGAGCAGTTCTTC
CASSLDTSVPSSYNEQFF
>TRBV12-3/TRBV12-4|many|TRBJ2-1|TRBD1
TGTGCCAGCAGTTGGCAGGGGGCTGGGCAGTTCTTC
CASSWQGAGQFF
>TRBV20-1|many|TRBJ2-3|TRBD2
TGCAGTGCACTCCTAGCGGGGGGGCCAGATACGCAGTATTTT
CSALLAGGPDTQYF
>TRBV5-1|-|TRBJ2-2|-
TGCGCCAGCAGCTTGGTTAGTTCGTTCACCGGGGAGCTGTTTTTT
CASSLVSSFTGELFF
>TRBV2|many|TRBJ2-1|TRBD2
TGTGCCAGCAGTGAATCTAGCGGCTACAATGAGCAGTTCTTC
CASSESSGYNEQFF
>TRBV6-1|many|TRBJ2-7|TRBD2
TGTGCCAGCAGTGAAGGGGAGGGCCTCAGCTACGAGCAGTACTTC
CASSEGEGLSYEQYF
>TRBV3-1|few|TRBJ1-2|TRBD1
TGTGCCAGCAGCCAAGAGGGGGACAGGGTCAGCGGCTACACCTTC
CASSQEGDRVSGYTF
>TRBV9|-|TRBJ1-4|TRBD1
TGTGCCAGCAGCGTAGTAGGAGAAGGACAGGGTAATGAAAAACTGTTTTTT
CASSVVGEGQGNEKLFF
>TRBV5-6|many|TRBJ2-5|-
TGTGCCAGCAGCTTGGCGGAGGCGGAGACCCAGTACTTC
CASSLAEAETQYF
>TRBV12-3/TRBV12-4|many|TRBJ1-6|-
TGTGCCAGCAGTTTAAAGTCAGGGAATTCACCCCTCCACTTT
CASSLKSGNSPLHF
>TRBV5-1|-|TRBJ2-5|TRBD2
TGCGCCAGCAGCTCGAGACTAGCGGGAGGGCCGGGGACCCAGTACTTC
CASSSRLAGGPGTQYF
>TRBV7-9|many|TRBJ2-5|-
TGTGCCAGCAGCAAATTGGACTTAATAGAGACCCAGTACTTC
CASSKLDLIETQYF
>TRBV19|many|TRBJ2-5|-
TGTGCCAGTAGTATATCAGTCAGGAAAGAGACCCAGTACTTC
CASSISVRKETQYF
>TRBV27|many|TRBJ1-1|-
TGTGCCATCTCGGAGGGGGTGAACACTGAAGCTTTCTTT
CAISEGVNTEAFF
>TRBV6-1|many|TRBJ1-3|-
TGTGCCAGCAGTGAAACGATATCTCTGAGAAGAAACACCATATATTTT
CASSETISLRRNTIYF
>TRBV20-1|once|TRBJ2-7|-
TGCAGTGCTATAACAGGTTCCTACGAGCAGTACTTC
CSAITGSYEQYF